Below, one T cell receptor beta chain is given with its context. Antigen: not known. Germline-derived CDR1 and CDR2 are SNHLY and FYNNEI. V was clipped by 0 bases and J by 7 bases, with 7 bases between them. The CDR3 runs to 13 residues. This sample was taken from a study of OX40 agonist ivuxolimab in advanced cancers. Study-wide context: Patients achieving partial responses numbered three: one hepatocellular carcinoma case and two cutaneous melanoma cases. Notes on the study in general: CD8+ T cells averaged more expanded clones than CD4+. CD4+ and CD8+ blood T cells expanded clonally by week 6 at 0.1 to 3.0 mg/kg. In the 0.1-3.0 mg/kg groups, partial responders showed among the lowest expansion.

Clones were sequenced by immunoSEQ multiplex PCR, and TCRdb holds only the in-frame ones, with some missing. The table shows 40,000 or so clones, with around 90% occurring only once. This receptor was obtained from an adult with an advanced solid tumor such as melanoma, head and neck, liver or kidney cancer. The sequencing here drew on CD4+ or CD8+ T cells sorted from blood, taken in a trial of the OX40 agonist ivuxolimab. The chain uses TRBV2 and TRBJ2-1; D uncertain. CDR3 nucleotide sequence: TGTGCCAGCAGTGAAGCGCTTGATAATGAGCAGTTCTTC. It translates to CASSEALDNEQFF.